The clone carrying this T cell receptor beta chain has just a few counts. Its cognate antigen is unknown. This specimen comes from a study of beta chain features in type 1 diabetes. Findings and limits, study-wide: VDJ junctions sequenced from type 1 diabetes patients showed fewer insertions and more deletions. Small HLA sub-analyses could not settle whether HLA shapes TCRB rearrangement.

The investigators reverse transcribed all of the isolated RNA, so they sequenced expressed TCRB transcripts. Sequencing used immunoSEQ multiplex PCR; TCRdb keeps in-frame clones, though not all of them. The sample holds roughly 450,000 clones, about an eighth seen once. On average, the one heparinised blood draw given by each donor was roughly 100 mL. Sorting gave populations that all exceeded 95% purity. Source material: naive CD4+ T cells from blood. The clonotype was recovered from a woman younger than 30 in good health.

In DNA form, the CDR3 reads TGTGCCACCAGCAGAGGACGGTGCTACGAGCAGTACGTC. Its protein is CATSRGRCYEQYV. The V gene is TRBV15, the J gene TRBJ2-7, with D hard to call. V lost 1 base, J lost 3 bases, and 7 bases lay in between. The germline gives CDR1 LNHNV, CDR2 YYDKDF (reference sequence). This CDR3 region has 13 residues.